Listed below are T cell receptor beta chains from one sample, sequenced in a study of response to subunit inactivated influenza vaccine. TCRdb independently ran MiXCR on the RT-PCR reads; one entry per CDR3 protein. The data contain about 520,000 distinct CDR3 sequences, approximately 7.3% of them singletons. Sequencing used PBMCs from blood, obtained around 25 months after vaccination. The receptors shown here come from a man aged 50 to 69 who received an inactivated influenza vaccine. Both conserved end residues are part of each CDR3. D genes are given only for firm matches. Not every row has a clone size; where given, it reads once, few, many or a size class.

j_call,d_call,v_call,clone_size,cdr3_aa,cdr3_nt
TRBJ1-1,-,TRBV6-5,many,CASSVTGFEAFF,TGTGCCAGCAGTGTAACAGGGTTTGAAGCTTTCTTT
TRBJ1-2,-,TRBV7-9,-,CASSLGGGLVYGYTF,TGTGCCAGCAGCTTAGGTGGCGGACTTGTCTATGGCTACACCTTC
TRBJ2-5,-,TRBV12-5,many,CASGPSGLETQYF,TGTGCTAGTGGTCCATCGGGGCTCGAGACCCAGTACTTC
TRBJ2-7,TRBD1,TRBV6-1,few,CAIRTGSSYEQYF,TGTGCCATCCGGACAGGGAGCTCCTACGAGCAGTACTTC
TRBJ2-2,-,TRBV7-9,many,CASSLEGGLRTGELFF,TGTGCCAGCAGCTTAGAGGGCGGATTGCGCACCGGGGAGCTGTTTTTT
TRBJ2-2,-,TRBV18,-,CASSPLGGRDTGELFF,TGTGCCAGCTCACCACTTGGCGGAAGGGACACCGGGGAGCTGTTTTTT
TRBJ2-3,TRBD2,TRBV3-1,-,CASSQVVLAENTQYF,TGTGCCAGCAGCCAAGTTGTGCTAGCGGAAAATACGCAGTATTTT
TRBJ2-7,-,TRBV21-1,-,CASSKRFGTVYEQYF,TGTGCCAGCAGCAAACGGTTCGGAACAGTGTACGAGCAGTACTTC
TRBJ1-3,-,TRBV6-1,few,CASSDGPSSGNTIYF,TGTGCCAGCAGTGATGGGCCCAGCTCTGGAAACACCATATATTTT
TRBJ2-3,-,TRBV20-1,many,CSARLGGTDTQYF,TGCAGTGCTAGACTAGGAGGCACAGATACGCAGTATTTT
TRBJ2-7,-,TRBV5-1,-,CASSSDRFYEQYF,TGCGCCAGCAGCTCCGACAGGTTCTACGAGCAGTACTTC
TRBJ2-5,-,TRBV20-1,few,CSARGNTPKETQYF,TGCAGTGCTAGAGGGAATACACCCAAAGAGACCCAGTACTTC
TRBJ1-4,-,TRBV20-1,many,CSARDPSLGGHNGEKLFF,TGCAGTGCTAGAGATCCCAGTCTAGGAGGGCACAATGGTGAAAAACTTTTTTTT
TRBJ2-7,TRBD1,TRBV6-1,few,CASSDRGQGRGNEQYF,TGTGCCAGCAGTGATAGAGGACAGGGGAGGGGGAACGAGCAGTACTTC
TRBJ2-1,-,TRBV18,-,CASSPLASSYNEQFF,TGTGCCAGCTCACCACTAGCCAGCTCCTACAATGAGCAGTTCTTC
TRBJ1-6,TRBD1,TRBV4-2,-,CASSQAGTGRSPLHF,TGTGCCAGCAGCCAAGCCGGGACAGGGCGCTCACCCCTCCACTTT
TRBJ2-2,-,TRBV4-3,few,CASSQDLTGMNTGELFF,TGCGCCAGCAGCCAAGATCTTACAGGGATGAACACCGGGGAGCTGTTTTTT
TRBJ2-1,-,TRBV6-2/TRBV6-3,few,CASGLNPRDGSYNEQFF,TGTGCCAGCGGACTGAACCCTCGGGACGGTAGCTACAATGAGCAGTTCTTC
TRBJ2-5,-,TRBV6-2/TRBV6-3,-,CASSYGMRQSQETQYF,TGTGCCAGCAGTTACGGGATGAGACAGTCTCAAGAGACCCAGTACTTC
TRBJ2-1,TRBD2,TRBV12-3/TRBV12-4,few,CASIPGASGRGNEQFF,TGTGCCAGCATTCCCGGGGCTAGCGGGAGGGGCAATGAGCAGTTCTTC
TRBJ2-5,TRBD2,TRBV29-1,many,CSVESSGETQYF,TGCAGCGTTGAGTCTAGCGGGGAGACCCAGTACTTC
TRBJ2-1,TRBD2,TRBV2,many,CASSESPGLAPDEQFF,TGTGCCAGCAGTGAATCTCCTGGACTAGCGCCGGATGAGCAGTTCTTC
TRBJ2-2,-,TRBV5-1,-,CASTQGTTNTGELFF,TGCGCCAGCACCCAAGGGACAACGAACACCGGGGAGCTGTTTTTT
TRBJ1-5,-,TRBV7-6,-,CASSLETGFNQPQHF,TGTGCCAGCAGCTTAGAGACAGGTTTCAATCAGCCCCAGCATTTT
TRBJ2-3,TRBD2,TRBV20-1,once,CSALLLLAGGRGFSPDTQYF,TGCAGTGCCCTCCTTCTTCTAGCGGGGGGGCGGGGGTTTAGCCCAGATACGCAGTATTTT
TRBJ2-5,-,TRBV3-1,many,CASSQAGPGVETQYF,TGTGCCAGCAGCCAAGCTGGGCCCGGGGTGGAGACCCAGTACTTC
TRBJ1-6,-,TRBV10-3,few,CAISLGTVNSPLHF,TGTGCCATCAGTCTCGGGACGGTGAATTCACCCCTCCACTTT
TRBJ2-1,-,TRBV2,few,CASPNAGASYNEQFF,TGTGCCAGCCCGAATGCGGGTGCCTCCTACAATGAGCAGTTCTTC
TRBJ2-5,TRBD2,TRBV5-6,many,CASSAIAGRETQYF,TGTGCCAGCAGCGCAATAGCGGGGCGAGAGACCCAGTACTTC